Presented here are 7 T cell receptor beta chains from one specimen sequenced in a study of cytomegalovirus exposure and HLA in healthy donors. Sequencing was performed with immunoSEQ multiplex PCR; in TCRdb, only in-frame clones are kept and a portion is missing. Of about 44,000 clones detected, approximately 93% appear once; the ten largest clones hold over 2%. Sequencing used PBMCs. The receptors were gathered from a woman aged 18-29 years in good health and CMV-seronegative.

CDR3 DNA sequence: TGTGCCAGCAGTATTTACGGGACAGTCTTCAATCAGCCCCAGCATTTT. It specifies CASSIYGTVFNQPQHF. J is TRBJ1-5 and V is TRBV28; 7 bases are shared with TRBD1. Germline V gene data show CDR1 as MDHEN and CDR2 as SYDVKM. The V segment lost 5 bases and the J segment 3 bases; nucleotides outside the gene matches: 10. This CDR3 region has 16 residues.

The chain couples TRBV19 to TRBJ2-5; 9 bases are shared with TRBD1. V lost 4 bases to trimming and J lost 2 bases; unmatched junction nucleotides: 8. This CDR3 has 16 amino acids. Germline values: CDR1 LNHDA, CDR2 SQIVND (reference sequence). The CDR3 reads CASSSNRGPKQETQYF. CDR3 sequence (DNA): TGTGCCAGTAGTAGTAACAGGGGGCCAAAGCAAGAGACCCAGTACTTC. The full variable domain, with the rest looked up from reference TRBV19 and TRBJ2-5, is DGGITQSPKYLFRKEGQNVTLSCEQNLNHDAMYWYRQDPGQGLRLIYYSQIVNDFQKGDIAEGYSVSREKKESFPLTVTSAQKNPTAFYLCASSSNRGPKQETQYFGPGTRLLVL.

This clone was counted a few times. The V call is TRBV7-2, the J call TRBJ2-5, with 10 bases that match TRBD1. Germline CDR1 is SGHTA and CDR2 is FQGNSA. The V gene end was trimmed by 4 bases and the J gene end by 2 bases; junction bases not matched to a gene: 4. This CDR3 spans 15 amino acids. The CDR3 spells CASSSWTGGQETQYF. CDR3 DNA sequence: TGTGCCAGCAGCTCATGGACAGGGGGGCAAGAGACCCAGTACTTC.

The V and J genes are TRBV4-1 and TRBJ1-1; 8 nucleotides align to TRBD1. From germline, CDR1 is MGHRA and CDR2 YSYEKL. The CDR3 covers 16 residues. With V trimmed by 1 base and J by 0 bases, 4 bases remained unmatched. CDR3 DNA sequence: TGCGCCAGCAGCCAAGCCCTGGACAGGGTGAACACTGAAGCTTTCTTT. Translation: CASSQALDRVNTEAFF.

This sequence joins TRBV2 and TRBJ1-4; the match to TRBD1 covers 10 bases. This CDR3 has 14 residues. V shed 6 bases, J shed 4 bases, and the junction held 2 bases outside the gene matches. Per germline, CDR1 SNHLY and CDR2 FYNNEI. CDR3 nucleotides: TGTGCCAGCAGCGGACAGGGGGGTAATGAAAAACTGTTTTTT. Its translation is CASSGQGGNEKLFF.

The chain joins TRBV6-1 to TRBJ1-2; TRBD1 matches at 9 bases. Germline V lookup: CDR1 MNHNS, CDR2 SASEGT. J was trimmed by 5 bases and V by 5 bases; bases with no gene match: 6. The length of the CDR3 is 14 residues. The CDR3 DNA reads TGTGCCAGCAGTCATGACAGGGGGGGTTATGGCTACACCTTC. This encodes CASSHDRGGYGYTF.

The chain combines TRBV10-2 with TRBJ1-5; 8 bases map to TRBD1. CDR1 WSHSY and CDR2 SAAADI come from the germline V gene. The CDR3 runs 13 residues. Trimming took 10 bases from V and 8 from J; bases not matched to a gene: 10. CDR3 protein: CAIGPDRDEPQHF. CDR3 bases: TGCGCCATTGGGCCGGACAGGGATGAGCCCCAGCATTTT.